The rows below give T cell receptor beta chains drawn from one sample of a study of T cells in Graves' hyperthyroidism and ophthalmopathy. One entry per CDR3 protein, called by TCRdb with MiXCR from the multiplex PCR reads. Of approximately 30,000 distinct CDR3 sequences in the sample, roughly half were seen once. The specimen was blood. The origin of the receptors is a woman aged 35 to 49 with Graves' ophthalmopathy. Both conserved end residues are trimmed from each CDR3. The order of the fields is V gene, CDR3 protein.

v_call: TRBV6-1; cdr3_aa: ASSEVSGEGTDTQY
v_call: TRBV7-9; cdr3_aa: ASSGQDRAYEQY
v_call: TRBV2; cdr3_aa: ASRLLGYGYT
v_call: TRBV7-2; cdr3_aa: ASSLIGTALGYGYT
v_call: TRBV6-2/TRBV6-3; cdr3_aa: ASRPGGARTGELF
v_call: TRBV20-1; cdr3_aa: SARGSGSPTYEQY
v_call: TRBV12-3/TRBV12-4; cdr3_aa: ASSPTGGAGTGELF
v_call: TRBV19; cdr3_aa: ASSGTSVGEQY
v_call: TRBV7-2; cdr3_aa: ASSLVGPQGELF
v_call: TRBV9; cdr3_aa: ASSDGNEQETQH
v_call: TRBV7-2; cdr3_aa: ASRSGQGYNEQY
v_call: TRBV2; cdr3_aa: ASSVKFGKRYEQY
v_call: TRBV10-1; cdr3_aa: ASSGAITGELF
v_call: TRBV4-1; cdr3_aa: ASSQPDRRQETQY
v_call: TRBV5-4; cdr3_aa: ASSLGQGVAYEQY
v_call: TRBV4-3; cdr3_aa: ASSQAVSGTTYEQY
v_call: TRBV12-3/TRBV12-4; cdr3_aa: ASSLASGNIQPQH
v_call: TRBV3-1; cdr3_aa: ASSQVGGRANEQF
v_call: TRBV4-2; cdr3_aa: ASSPARGRHEQF